The present T cell receptor beta chain was sequenced within a study of glioma-infiltrating T cells after dendritic cell vaccination. About the research overall: Treatment, given 2003 to 2012, was autologous tumor lysate-pulsed dendritic cell vaccination.

Concerning this clone: Its target is not known.

Study observations and caveats: Complete blood and tumor specimen sets were limited to few patients.

The data were produced by immunoSEQ multiplex PCR, yet TCRdb's version contains in-frame clones alone and is incomplete. The sample consists of tens of thousands of clones, about 90% of them appearing once. The CDR3 loop spans 16 amino acids. V trimming: 4 bases; J trimming: 8 bases; junction bases outside the gene matches: 14. The germline V gene has CDR1 SGHNT and CDR2 YENEEA. The source of this sequence is a human donor with glioblastoma. Sequencing used blood, obtained before dendritic cell vaccination. V is TRBV11-3 and J is TRBJ2-1; 7 positions agree with TRBD2. DNA for the CDR3: TGTGCCAGCAGCTACCGACGATACGCGGGAGACGATGAGCAGTTCTTC. It codes for CASSYRRYAGDDEQFF. Using reference TRBV11-3 and TRBJ2-1 for the parts outside the CDR3, the full variable domain is EAGVVQSPRYKIIEKKQPVAFWCNPISGHNTLYWYLQNLGQGPELLIRYENEEAVDDSQLPKDRFSAERLKGVDSTLKIQPAELGDSAVYLCASSYRRYAGDDEQFFGPGTRLTVL.